Listed here are 2 T cell receptor beta chains from one sample, sequenced in a study of identical twins (dated by TCRdb to the mid-2010s). The library was made by 5' RACE. The run used an Illumina HiSeq 2000. Using fastp at Q25 and MiXCR, TCRdb reprocessed the public reads and kept productive beta chains. Every CDR3 protein is listed once, alongside the most common genes and DNA of its rows. The sample table contains 450,000 to 650,000 distinct CDR3 sequences; only one count was recorded for roughly 9.9% of them. The top ten clones comprise around 3.1% of the sample. Another study also made use of these data, one on yellow fever vaccine responses in identical twins.

The specimen sequenced was PBMCs. The receptors were sampled from a young woman in good health.

This clonotype occurred a few times. Here the CDR3 DNA reads TGTGCCAGCAGCTACGGGACACCAGGGGATCAGCCCCAGCATTTT. Its translation: CASSYGTPGDQPQHF. The V call is TRBV3-1, the J call TRBJ1-5, with D tentatively TRBD1 (6 bases). Germline V gene data show CDR1 as LGHDT and CDR2 as YNNKEL (reference sequence). The CDR3 has 15 amino acids. Trimming removed 5 bases from V and 5 bases from J, with 16 bases in between.

The rearrangement uses TRBV10-3 and TRBJ2-7, with a weak D call TRBD2 (6 bases). The CDR3 is 14 residues long. Germline V gene lookup returns CDR1 ENHRY and CDR2 SYGVKD. The V end was cut by 3 bases, the J end by 6 bases, with 15 bases between. CDR3 DNA sequence: TGTGCCATCAGTGAACCGGGAGAGGTAGGCGAGCAGTACTTC. Its translation: CAISEPGEVGEQYF.